The rows below give T cell receptor beta chains drawn from one sample of a study of blood T cell repertoires in COVID-19. Sequenced by immunoSEQ multiplex PCR; TCRdb stores in-frame clones only, minus some. This table has approximately 75,000 clones, roughly 82% appearing once. Sequencing was performed on peripheral blood. The receptor set was obtained from a woman aged 45-60 years with acute or convalescent COVID-19. The CDR3 runs from the conserved cysteine through the conserved F or W. D genes are given only for firm matches. Clone size is shown for a subset of rows, as once, few, many or a class of expanded clone.

>TRBD2|-|TRBV30|TRBJ2-3
TGTGCCTGGGGACTAGCGGGGGGGAGCACAGATACGCAGTATTTT
CAWGLAGGSTDTQYF
>-|-|TRBV28|TRBJ2-1
TGTGCCAGCGGGGGGGCAGGGGGCATCGATGAGCAGTTCTTC
CASGGAGGIDEQFF
>-|-|TRBV12-3/TRBV12-4|TRBJ1-3
TGTGCCAGCTCCAACAGGTCTGGAAACACCATATATTTT
CASSNRSGNTIYF
>-|-|TRBV12-3/TRBV12-4|TRBJ2-3
TGTGCCACCGCGAGGGATACGCAGTATTTT
CATARDTQYF
>-|-|TRBV20-1|TRBJ2-1
TGCAGTGCTAGTCCCCTGGGGGGACTCCGAACGTTGGATGAGCAGTTCTTC
CSASPLGGLRTLDEQFF
>TRBD2|-|TRBV7-7|TRBJ2-5
TGTGCTAGCAGCTTAAAGGCTAGCGGGGGATATCAAGAGACCCAGTACTTC
CASSLKASGGYQETQYF
>-|-|TRBV5-1|TRBJ2-3
TGCGCCAGCAGCTTGGAGGCCAGGAGCACAGATACGCAGTATTTT
CASSLEARSTDTQYF
>-|once|TRBV18|TRBJ1-2
TGTGCCAGCTCACCGGAGCAGAACTATGGCTACACCTTC
CASSPEQNYGYTF
>-|-|TRBV7-2|TRBJ1-2
TGTGCCAGCAGCTCATCCTCCCGGGACTTTTGGGGCTACACCTTC
CASSSSSRDFWGYTF
>-|-|TRBV2|TRBJ1-6
TGTGCCAGCAGAGTCGACAGTATTGATTCACCCCTCCACTTT
CASRVDSIDSPLHF
>TRBD1|-|TRBV19|TRBJ1-4
TGTGCCAGTAGAACCAGGGGGCTTGAAAAACTGTTTTTT
CASRTRGLEKLFF
>-|-|TRBV13|TRBJ2-1
TGTGCCAGCAGCCCCCCCCTAGTCACCTACAATGAGCAGTTCTTC
CASSPPLVTYNEQFF
>-|-|TRBV6-2/TRBV6-3|TRBJ2-5
TGTGCCAGCAGCCTACCAAGACTGGGGAGGACCCAGTACTTC
CASSLPRLGRTQYF
>-|few|TRBV21-1|TRBJ1-1
TGTGCCAGCACGAAACAGATTCCGAACACTGAAGCTTTCTTT
CASTKQIPNTEAFF
>-|-|TRBV10-1|TRBJ2-3
TGCGCCAGCAGTGAGCCCGACAGGAGCAACACAGATACGCAGTATTTT
CASSEPDRSNTDTQYF
>TRBD2|-|TRBV11-3|TRBJ2-7
TGTGCCAGCAGCCGACTAGCAGGAGGTGAGCAGTACTTC
CASSRLAGGEQYF
>TRBD1|-|TRBV11-3|TRBJ2-7
TGTGCCAGCAGCCCAGGGGGCCCCACCTCCTACGAGCAGTACTTC
CASSPGGPTSYEQYF
>-|-|TRBV5-1|TRBJ2-5
TGCGCCAGCAGCGTCACGGGGGAGCAGTACTTC
CASSVTGEQYF
>TRBD1|-|TRBV28|TRBJ1-2
TGTGCCAGCAGTTTATCCAAGACAGGGTCTGGCTACACCTTC
CASSLSKTGSGYTF
>-|-|TRBV29-1|TRBJ2-1
TGCAGCGTTGACTCCCGGTACAATGAGCAGTTCTTC
CSVDSRYNEQFF
>TRBD1|-|TRBV28|TRBJ1-6
TGTGCCACGGATTCAGGACAGGTTGGAGATTCACCCCTCCACTTT
CATDSGQVGDSPLHF
>-|-|TRBV7-9|TRBJ1-1
TGTGCCAGCAGCTTATCCCAGGGTGTCCCAGGAGCTTTCTTT
CASSLSQGVPGAFF
>-|-|TRBV7-3|TRBJ2-1
TGTGCCAGCAGCCGTGATCCGGGGAGTGAGCAGTTCTTC
CASSRDPGSEQFF
>-|-|TRBV5-1|TRBJ2-7
TGCGCCAGCTACGTTGACAGATCCTACGAGCAGTACTTC
CASYVDRSYEQYF
>TRBD2|few|TRBV10-2|TRBJ2-5
TGCGCCAGCAGCTTTTCGGGACTAGCGGGGGGGCAGGAGACCCAGTACTTC
CASSFSGLAGGQETQYF
>TRBD2|few|TRBV5-1|TRBJ2-7
TGCGCCAGCAGCTTGACTAGCGGATACACCTACGAGCAGTACTTC
CASSLTSGYTYEQYF
>-|-|TRBV3-1/TRBV3-2|TRBJ1-1
TGTGCCAGCAGTCTCCGGGGACAGAACACTGAAGCTTTCTTT
CASSLRGQNTEAFF
>-|-|TRBV27|TRBJ2-7
TGTGCCGCGGGACCTTACTACGAGCAGTACTTC
CAAGPYYEQYF